The 26 T cell receptor beta chains presented below share a single source sample, sequenced in a study of post-analysis software for immune sequencing data. Study conclusions and caveats: In patients, about five TRBV segments were more frequent than in controls, with TRBV5-6, TRBV5-1 and TRBV20-1 among them.

Antigens of these TCRs are unknown. TCR beta libraries were prepared from cDNA with unique molecular identifiers. TCRdb re-called the PCR reads through MiXCR, storing one row per CDR3 protein. The sample carries roughly 800,000 distinct CDR3 sequences, 46% recorded once. The sample consisted of blood. The receptor set was obtained from a girl aged 5-17 years with multiple sclerosis.

The CDR3 nucleotides read TGTGCCAGCAGCTTAGATTGGGGGGATCAGCCCCAGCATTTT. This translates into CASSLDWGDQPQHF. This chain links TRBV7-9 with TRBJ1-5; D is possibly TRBD1 (5 bases). The germline gives CDR1 SEHNR, CDR2 FQNEAQ (reference sequence). This CDR3 comprises 14 residues. Trimming removed 1 base at V and 5 bases at J, with 9 bases between.

J is TRBJ2-7 and V is TRBV4-2, with 8 bases that match TRBD1. This CDR3 is built from 15 residues. Trimming at V came to 5 bases and at J to 2 bases, leaving 8 bases not matched to a gene. CDR1 is LGHNA and CDR2 is YNFKEQ in the germline V gene. CDR3 residues: CASSAGQGGPYEQYF. In DNA form, the CDR3 reads TGTGCCAGCAGCGCAGGACAGGGAGGCCCCTACGAGCAGTACTTC.

This clonotype was detected ten times or more. CDR3 sequence: CSVEDKIAGGRFF. CDR3 DNA: TGCAGCGTTGAAGATAAGATCGCGGGAGGTCGGTTCTTC. J is TRBJ2-1 and V is TRBV29-1; 8 bases align to TRBD2. Germline V CDR1 and CDR2: SQVTM, ANQGSEA. V gave up 0 bases and J gave up 15 bases; unmatched junction bases: 10. The CDR3 is made up of 13 amino acids.

Regarding this clonotype: At one of its ends the junction is not consistent with the germline gene, which may arise from a read error. The V gene is TRBV20-1, the J gene TRBJ1-2; no reliable D call. This CDR3 has 14 residues. CDR1 and CDR2 (germline): DFQATT, SNEGSKA (reference sequence). The CDR3 DNA sequence: TGCAGTGTTAGAGATAACAGTGCCAACTATGGCTACACCTTC. Protein product: CSVRDNSANYGYTF.

This chain uses TRBV6-2 or TRBV6-3 with TRBJ2-5, with TRBD1 identical over 11 bases. This CDR3 comprises 15 residues. Germline CDR1 MNHEY, CDR2 SVGEGT. With 4 bases clipped from V and 2 bases from J, the junction kept 3 bases outside the gene matches. CDR3: CASSWTGGIQETQYF. In nucleotides, the CDR3 is TGTGCCAGCAGTTGGACAGGGGGCATTCAAGAGACCCAGTACTTC.

The rearrangement links TRBV27 to TRBJ2-5; 7 bases align to TRBD2. Germline values: CDR1 MNHEY, CDR2 SMNVEV (reference sequence). This CDR3 has 13 residues. With V trimmed by 8 bases and J by 5 bases, 8 bases remained unmatched. CDR3 nucleotides: TGTGCCAGCGGGAGCGGGGCGTGGGAGACCCAGTACTTC. Amino acid sequence: CASGSGAWETQYF.

The J gene is TRBJ2-1, the V gene TRBV11-2; TRBD2 aligns across 8 bases. Germline trimming cut 5 bases from V and 5 bases from J; bases unmatched to any gene: 8. The germline gives CDR1 SGHAT, CDR2 FQNNGV. The CDR3 has 15 amino acids. The CDR3 sequence is CASSPRGGANNEQFF. For the CDR3, the DNA is TGTGCCAGCAGCCCCCGGGGGGGCGCAAACAATGAGCAGTTCTTC.

The chain recombines TRBV6-1 with TRBJ2-1; D tentatively reads TRBD1 or TRBD2 (5 bases each). The CDR3 is 17 amino acids. The V gene lost 4 bases and the J gene lost 8 bases, with 24 bases spanning the gap. The germline V gene encodes CDR1 MNHNS and CDR2 SASEGT. In DNA, the CDR3 is TGTGCCAGCAGTGGGACCTCGGGACGGAGCCTAGGCGATGAGCAGTTCTTC. Translation: CASSGTSGRSLGDEQFF.

This clonotype was observed a handful of times. The chain links TRBV27 to TRBJ2-4, with D tentatively TRBD1 or TRBD2 (5 bases each). The V end was cut by 10 bases, the J end by 1 base, with 8 bases between. Germline V gene sequence: CDR1 MNHEY, CDR2 SMNVEV (reference sequence). The CDR3 has 12 amino acids. The CDR3 protein is CATRDAKNIQYF. The CDR3 DNA is TGTGCCACCCGGGACGCCAAAAACATTCAGTACTTC.

This clonotype has only a few counts. This chain links TRBV27 with TRBJ2-7; 11 bases are shared with TRBD2. The J segment lost 1 base and the V segment lost 5 bases, leaving 16 bases of the junction unmatched. There are 19 residues in the CDR3. The germline gives CDR1 MNHEY, CDR2 SMNVEV (reference sequence). The CDR3 loop reads CASSQWGLAEPSSSYEQYF. The CDR3 DNA reads as TGTGCCAGCAGTCAGTGGGGACTAGCGGAACCCTCTTCATCCTACGAGCAGTACTTC.

The gene calls are TRBV11-2 and TRBJ2-3; the match to TRBD2 covers 9 bases. The germline V gene encodes CDR1 SGHAT and CDR2 FQNNGV. J was trimmed by 1 base and V by 2 bases; bases with no gene match: 7. There are 17 residues in the CDR3. The CDR3 coding sequence is TGTGCCAGCAGCTTAAACGTTGCGGGAGGGCGCACAGATACGCAGTATTTT. Translating it yields CASSLNVAGGRTDTQYF.

Ten or more counts support this clonotype. This chain joins TRBV7-8 and TRBJ2-7; no reliable D call. The CDR3 contains 14 residues. The V gene lost 1 base and the J gene lost 1 base, with 8 bases spanning the gap. Germline CDR1 and CDR2: SGHVS and FQNEAQ. The CDR3 DNA reads TGTGCCAGCAGCTTAGGAGCAGGTTCCTACGAGCAGTACTTC. Translating it yields CASSLGAGSYEQYF. The full variable domain, its missing parts supplied by reference TRBV7-8 and TRBJ2-7, is GAGVSQSPRYKVAKRGQDVALRCDPISGHVSLFWYQQALGQGPEFLTYFQNEAQLDKSGLPSDRFFAERPEGSVSTLKIQRTQQEDSAVYLCASSLGAGSYEQYFGPGTRLTVT.

The chain is built from TRBV11-2 and TRBJ2-7; 12 bases are shared with TRBD1. The CDR3 totals 19 residues. The V and J ends lost 5 bases and 2 bases, in that order; junction bases with no gene match: 16. Germline-derived CDR1 and CDR2 are SGHAT and FQNNGV. The CDR3 loop reads CASSMSRDRGRAFPYEQYF. The CDR3 bases are TGTGCCAGCAGCATGTCCCGGGACAGGGGGCGGGCGTTCCCCTACGAGCAGTACTTC.

V usage is TRBV30 and J usage is TRBJ2-6; D uncertain. This CDR3 comprises 15 residues. The germline V gene encodes CDR1 GTSNPN and CDR2 SVGIG (reference sequence). V lost 3 bases, J lost 0 bases, and 9 bases lay in between. The CDR3 DNA sequence: TGTGCCTGGAGGGAAAGGTACTCTGGGGCCAACGTCCTGACTTTC. Translating it yields CAWRERYSGANVLTF.

The sample holds a few counts of this clonotype. The chain links TRBV20-1 to TRBJ2-3; D gene ambiguous. CDR1 and CDR2 from the germline V gene are DFQATT and SNEGSKA (reference sequence). The CDR3 consists of 13 residues. V was trimmed by 0 bases and J by 0 bases, leaving 4 bases between them. The CDR3 nucleotides read TGCAGTGCTAGAGAAGTGAGCACAGATACGCAGTATTTT. Residues: CSAREVSTDTQYF.

This clonotype was counted between two and nine times. The CDR3 spells CASSFRGSAPYEQYF. The CDR3 region has the DNA TGTGCCAGCAGCTTCCGGGGTAGCGCACCCTACGAGCAGTACTTC. V and J are TRBV7-6 and TRBJ2-7, with D possibly TRBD2 on 5 matching bases. Trimming removed 3 bases at V and 2 bases at J, with 14 bases between. The CDR3 has 15 amino acids. CDR1 is SGHVS, CDR2 FNYEAQ, per germline.

The J gene is TRBJ2-6, the V gene TRBV4-3; perhaps D is TRBD1 or TRBD2 (5 bases each). This CDR3 is built from 16 residues. The germline V gene encodes CDR1 LGHNA and CDR2 YSLEER. V lost 0 bases and J lost 2, with 8 bases in between. CDR3 DNA sequence: TGCGCCAGCAGCCAAGAGTGGGGGACTGGGGCCAACGTCCTGACTTTC. Translation gives CASSQEWGTGANVLTF.

Points on this clonotype: The CDR3 does not close with the conserved phenylalanine or tryptophan, likely indicating a read error. V usage is TRBV20-1 and J usage is TRBJ2-5, with TRBD1 identical over 10 bases. The DNA end lines up better with TRBJ2-7; the J call may be wrong. This CDR3 spans 11 amino acids. Germline values: CDR1 DFQATT, CDR2 SNEGSKA (reference sequence). CDR3 in DNA: TGCAGTGCTGGGACAGGGGACGAGCAGTACTGC. The encoded protein is CSAGTGDEQYC.

This sequence joins TRBV11-2 and TRBJ2-3; TRBD2 agrees at 9 bases. J was trimmed by 0 bases and V by 3 bases; bases with no gene match: 10. Germline values: CDR1 SGHAT, CDR2 FQNNGV. This CDR3 spans 18 amino acids. The CDR3 bases are TGTGCCAGCAGCTTTCTGACTAGCGGTTCCTCTAGCACAGATACGCAGTATTTT. Its protein is CASSFLTSGSSSTDTQYF.

The table lists this clonotype with a few counts. The chain couples TRBV7-9 to TRBJ2-1, with D maybe TRBD1 (6 bases). The V gene lost 5 bases and the J gene lost 3 bases, with 11 bases spanning the gap. Germline CDR1 and CDR2: SEHNR and FQNEAQ (reference sequence). The CDR3 sequence is 14 residues long. CDR3 sequence: CASSRDTLYNEQFF. CDR3 coding DNA: TGTGCCAGCAGCCGGGACACACTCTACAATGAGCAGTTCTTC. The full variable domain, in which reference TRBV7-9 and TRBJ2-1 provide the parts outside the CDR3, is DTGVSQNPRHKITKRGQNVTFRCDPISEHNRLYWYRQTLGQGPEFLTYFQNEAQLEKSRLLSDRFSAERPKGSFSTLEIQRTEQGDSAMYLCASSRDTLYNEQFFGPGTRLTVL.

The chain is built from TRBV20-1 and TRBJ2-5, with a weak D call TRBD1 (7 bases). The J call may be mistaken, given a closer DNA end match to TRBJ2-7. The length of the CDR3 is 14 residues. Germline V gene sequence: CDR1 DFQATT, CDR2 SNEGSKA (reference sequence). The CDR3 here is CSAGEQGRIHEQYF. CDR3 bases: TGCAGTGCGGGGGAACAGGGGAGGATCCACGAGCAGTACTTC.

There are a few counts of this clonotype. The chain combines TRBV18 with TRBJ2-7; maybe TRBD2 (5 bases). The CDR3 loop spans 13 amino acids. The germline CDR1 and CDR2 sequences are KGHSH and LQKENI. The ends were cut back, 8 bases at V and 1 base at J, with 12 bases in the middle. For the CDR3, the DNA is TGTGCCAGCACGGGATCTGCATCCTACGAGCAGTACTTC. Translating it yields CASTGSASYEQYF.

The gene calls are TRBV28 and TRBJ1-1, with a tentative D call TRBD1 (5 bases). Trimming removed 4 bases from V and 8 bases from J, with 14 bases in between. The CDR3 runs 13 residues. Germline assignment: CDR1 MDHEN and CDR2 SYDVKM. The CDR3 DNA reads TGTGCCAGCAGTTATGGGGCTCTAACAGAAGCTTTCTTT. It codes for CASSYGALTEAFF. Using reference TRBV28 and TRBJ1-1 for the parts outside the CDR3, the full variable domain is DVKVTQSSRYLVKRTGEKVFLECVQDMDHENMFWYRQDPGLGLRLIYFSYDVKMKEKGDIPEGYSVSREKKERFSLILESASTNQTSMYLCASSYGALTEAFFGQGTRLTVV.

This clonotype was counted only a few times. The chain has TRBV5-1 and TRBJ2-1, with 11 bases identical to TRBD2. Trimming removed 7 bases from V and 1 base from J; junction bases left unmatched: 4. CDR1 SGHRS and CDR2 YFSETQ come from the germline V gene. The CDR3 extends over 15 amino acids. The CDR3 sequence: CASYLAGGSYNEQFF. The CDR3 region has the DNA TGCGCCAGCTACCTAGCGGGAGGATCCTACAATGAGCAGTTCTTC.

The chain recombines TRBV5-1 with TRBJ2-1, with 10 bases fitting TRBD2. V shed 1 base and J 9 bases; nucleotides not matched to a gene: 7. The CDR3 has 15 residues. Germline V CDR1 and CDR2: SGHRS, YFSETQ. CDR3 residues: CASSLIASGSSEQFF. Written as DNA, the CDR3 is TGCGCCAGCAGCTTGATCGCTAGCGGGAGCAGTGAGCAGTTCTTC.

This chain connects TRBV12-3 or TRBV12-4 to TRBJ2-5, with D perhaps matching TRBD1 or TRBD2 (5 bases each). The J call is doubtful: the DNA matches TRBJ2-7 better. The CDR3 is 15 residues long. DNA of the CDR3: TGTGCCAGCAGTTTAGACCCGGGGCCCATGTTCGAGCAGTACTTC. Translating gives CASSLDPGPMFEQYF.